A selection of T cell receptor beta chains follows, all from one sample in a study of blood T cells in healthy people across ages. In TCRdb, the 5' RACE reads were re-called with MiXCR into one record per CDR3 protein. Of roughly 730,000 distinct CDR3 sequences listed, roughly three fifths are singletons. The sample taken for sequencing was blood. The source is a man aged 40-50 years in good health. Each CDR3 is given with its conserved first and last residue. The D gene is left open where the match is weak. Rows give clone size only sometimes, using once, few, many, or a class for an expanded clone.

>.|TRBD2|TRBV10-3|TRBJ2-3
CAISESTGLGLSDTQYF
TGTGCCATCAGTGAGTCGACGGGACTAGGACTTTCAGATACGCAGTATTTT
>.|TRBD1|TRBV20-1|TRBJ2-5
CSAEGQGKNQETQYF
TGCAGTGCTGAAGGACAGGGGAAAAACCAAGAGACCCAGTACTTC
>.|.|TRBV10-3|TRBJ1-5
CAISVGGVGAQPQHF
TGTGCCATCAGTGTCGGGGGGGTAGGGGCTCAGCCCCAGCATTTT
>.|.|TRBV6-2/TRBV6-3|TRBJ2-7
CASSYQGYEQYF
TGTGCCAGCAGTTATCAGGGCTACGAGCAGTACTTC
>.|.|TRBV5-1|TRBJ2-6
CASSPWGDPGANVLTF
TGCGCCAGCAGCCCTTGGGGGGATCCTGGGGCCAACGTCCTGACTTTC
>.|.|TRBV7-2|TRBJ1-2
CASSYSRGGIYDGYTF
TGTGCCAGCAGCTACTCCAGGGGTGGGATTTACGATGGCTACACCTTC
>few|.|TRBV20-1|TRBJ2-4
CSASTVLNIQYF
TGCAGTGCTAGTACAGTACTAAACATTCAGTACTTC
>.|.|TRBV20-1|TRBJ2-7
CSAGKTDTYEQYF
TGCAGTGCGGGGAAAACAGATACCTACGAGCAGTACTTC
>.|.|TRBV28|TRBJ2-3
CAFVPWPQYF
TGTGCTTTTGTGCCGTGGCCGCAGTATTTT
>few|TRBD1|TRBV9|TRBJ2-5
CASSVRDRAETQYF
TGTGCCAGCAGCGTCCGGGACAGGGCAGAGACCCAGTACTTC